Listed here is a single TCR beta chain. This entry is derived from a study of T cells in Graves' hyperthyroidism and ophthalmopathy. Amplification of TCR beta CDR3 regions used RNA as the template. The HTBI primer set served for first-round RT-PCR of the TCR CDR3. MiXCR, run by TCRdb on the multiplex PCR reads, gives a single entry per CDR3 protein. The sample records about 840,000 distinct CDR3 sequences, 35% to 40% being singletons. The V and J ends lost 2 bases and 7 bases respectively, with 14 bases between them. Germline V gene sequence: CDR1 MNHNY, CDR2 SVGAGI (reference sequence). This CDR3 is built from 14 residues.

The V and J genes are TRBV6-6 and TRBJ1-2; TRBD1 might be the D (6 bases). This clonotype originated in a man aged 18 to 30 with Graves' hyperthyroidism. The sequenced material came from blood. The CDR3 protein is CASSYGGTGSGYTF. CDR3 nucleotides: TGTGCCAGCAGTTACGGAGGCACAGGGAGTGGCTACACCTTC.